These T cell receptor beta chains were read from a single sample in a study of blood T cells in healthy people across ages. TCRdb fed the 5' RACE reads into MiXCR, producing one record per CDR3 protein. The table includes 710,000 or so distinct CDR3 sequences, roughly 32% detected once. Sequencing was performed on blood. The receptors were sampled from a woman aged 80 or over in good health. The CDR3 runs from the conserved cysteine through the conserved F or W. A D gene is named only where the DNA matches it firmly. Rows give clone size only sometimes, using once, few, many, or a class for an expanded clone.

cdr3_length,clone_size,j_call,d_call,v_call,cdr3_aa,cdr3_nt
15,few,TRBJ2-2,TRBD2,TRBV5-1,CASSPRDGGSGELFF,TGCGCCAGCAGCCCCCGGGACGGGGGGTCCGGGGAGCTGTTTTTT
20,NA,TRBJ2-4,TRBD2,TRBV27,CASSLSGPGLAGRTKNIQYF,TGTGCCAGCAGTTTATCGGGGCCCGGACTAGCGGGGAGGACCAAAAACATTCAGTACTTC
15,NA,TRBJ2-3,NA,TRBV7-9,CASSHDRLITDTQYF,TGTGCCAGCAGCCATGACAGACTCATCACAGATACGCAGTATTTT
17,many,TRBJ2-6,NA,TRBV3-1,CASSQGTGTSGANVLTF,TGTGCCAGCAGCCAAGGGACAGGGACTAGTGGGGCCAACGTCCTGACTTTC
14,NA,TRBJ1-1,TRBD1,TRBV5-1,CASSQRDRNTEAFF,TGCGCCAGCAGCCAACGGGACAGGAACACTGAAGCTTTCTTT
15,many,TRBJ2-7,NA,TRBV5-1,CASSLNPRIPYEQYF,TGCGCCAGCAGCTTGAACCCCAGAATCCCCTACGAGCAGTACTTC
16,few,TRBJ1-1,TRBD1,TRBV4-3,CASSQVGQAGNTEAFF,TGCGCCAGCAGCCAAGTCGGACAGGCTGGGAACACTGAAGCTTTCTTT
17,NA,TRBJ1-2,TRBD1,TRBV6-5,CASSYSIGSGQGYSYTF,TGTGCCAGCAGTTACTCGATTGGCTCGGGACAGGGTTATAGCTACACCTTC
15,few,TRBJ1-4,NA,TRBV7-9,CASSRPATTNEKLFF,TGTGCCAGCAGCAGGCCCGCTACAACTAATGAAAAACTGTTTTTT
15,many,TRBJ1-6,TRBD1,TRBV3-1,CASSQDTGGNSPLHF,TGTGCCAGCAGCCAAGATACAGGGGGTAATTCACCCCTCCACTTT
14,many,TRBJ2-7,NA,TRBV6-5,CASSYSEQTYEQYF,TGTGCCAGCAGTTACTCTGAACAGACCTACGAGCAGTACTTC
14,NA,TRBJ2-1,TRBD1,TRBV6-1,CASSVRGQGVMEFF,TGTGCCAGCAGTGTGCGTGGCCAGGGGGTAATGGAGTTCTTC
15,NA,TRBJ2-5,NA,TRBV7-2,CASSLYMAGLGEQYF,TGTGCCAGCAGCTTATATATGGCAGGGCTCGGTGAGCAGTACTTC
13,NA,TRBJ2-7,NA,TRBV20-1,CSARPDRNYEQYF,TGCAGTGCTAGGCCGGACAGAAACTACGAGCAGTACTTC
16,many,TRBJ2-5,TRBD2,TRBV6-5,CASSSLRSGATETQYF,TGTGCCAGCAGTTCCCTTCGAAGCGGGGCAACGGAGACCCAGTACTTC
16,many,TRBJ2-3,TRBD2,TRBV7-9,CASSSGLAVGTDTQYF,TGTGCCAGCAGCTCGGGACTAGCGGTGGGGACAGATACGCAGTATTTT
12,few,TRBJ1-2,NA,TRBV4-2,CASSPDRSGYTF,TGTGCCAGCAGCCCCGACAGGTCTGGCTACACCTTC
16,NA,TRBJ2-3,NA,TRBV12-3/TRBV12-4,CASSSPRGERTDAQYF,TGTGCCAGCAGTTCCCCCCGGGGAGAGAGAACAGATGCGCAGTATTTT
16,many,TRBJ1-2,NA,TRBV12-3/TRBV12-4,CASSPGFSGANYGYTF,TGTGCCAGCAGTCCGGGATTCTCTGGGGCAAACTATGGCTACACCTTC
18,few,TRBJ2-2,TRBD1,TRBV24-1,CATSDPLPGQGHTGELFF,TGTGCCACCAGTGACCCTCTCCCGGGACAGGGGCACACCGGGGAGCTGTTTTTT
13,few,TRBJ1-2,TRBD1,TRBV6-1,CASSETGVYGYTF,TGTGCCAGCAGTGAGACAGGGGTCTATGGCTACACCTTC
16,NA,TRBJ1-4,TRBD1,TRBV14,CASSQGQGRINEKLFF,TGTGCCAGCAGCCAGGGACAGGGGCGTATTAATGAAAAACTGTTTTTT
15,many,TRBJ1-4,TRBD1,TRBV5-1,CASSAGQGRNEKLFF,TGCGCCAGCAGCGCGGGACAGGGTCGCAATGAAAAACTGTTTTTT
17,NA,TRBJ2-3,TRBD2,TRBV7-9,CASSLIPRGGQADTQYF,TGTGCCAGCAGCTTAATACCCCGGGGGGGCCAGGCAGATACGCAGTATTTT
15,NA,TRBJ2-7,NA,TRBV9,CASSEGGTATYEQYF,TGTGCCAGCAGCGAGGGGGGGACAGCGACCTACGAGCAGTACTTC
13,NA,TRBJ2-3,NA,TRBV20-1,CSAGTRAGSTQYF,TGCAGTGCCGGGACCAGGGCAGGGAGTACGCAGTATTTT
16,many,TRBJ2-1,TRBD1,TRBV6-2/TRBV6-3,CASTTQSGGPYNEQFF,TGTGCCAGCACCACCCAATCAGGGGGCCCCTACAATGAGCAGTTCTTC
13,NA,TRBJ2-1,NA,TRBV7-2,CASRWGVNHEQFF,TGTGCCAGCAGATGGGGAGTCAACCATGAGCAGTTCTTC
16,NA,TRBJ1-6,TRBD1,TRBV6-1,CASSALSGTGDSPLHF,TGTGCCAGCAGTGCCCTATCCGGGACAGGGGATTCACCCCTCCACTTT
16,few,TRBJ2-2,NA,TRBV6-2/TRBV6-3,CASSRNRPPGTGELFF,TGTGCCAGCAGTAGGAACCGGCCACCGGGCACCGGGGAGCTGTTTTTT
15,NA,TRBJ2-4,TRBD2,TRBV28,CASSLLAGAKNIQYF,TGTGCCAGCAGTTTACTAGCGGGAGCCAAAAACATTCAGTACTTC
15,few,TRBJ1-4,NA,TRBV7-2,CASSASRATNEKLFF,TGTGCCAGCAGCGCGTCGCGGGCGACTAATGAAAAACTGTTTTTT
13,many,TRBJ2-1,NA,TRBV7-2,CASSLGPGAEQFF,TGTGCCAGCAGCTTAGGGCCGGGGGCTGAGCAGTTCTTC
15,many,TRBJ1-5,NA,TRBV2,CASSAGQPWGQPQHF,TGTGCCAGCAGCGCTGGACAGCCGTGGGGTCAGCCCCAGCATTTT
15,many,TRBJ2-5,NA,TRBV7-7,CASSSGRGNQETQYF,TGTGCCAGCAGCTCCGGCAGGGGCAACCAAGAGACCCAGTACTTC